These 21 T cell receptor beta chains were sequenced from one sample in a study of shared clonotypes between healthy human individuals. Profiling relied on immunoSEQ multiplex PCR, and the TCRdb table lists in-frame clones only, not all of them. The profile shows about 460,000 clones, roughly 80% of them singletons. The sample consisted of PBMCs. The source of these receptors is a woman aged 40 to 55 in good health. Some clones in this sample may be carry-over from other donors' samples.

The V and J genes are TRBV7-2 and TRBJ2-7; 7 nucleotides agree with TRBD2. The CDR3 has 15 amino acids. V trimming: 0 bases; J trimming: 3 bases; junction bases outside the gene matches: 5. Germline values: CDR1 SGHTA, CDR2 FQGNSA. CDR3 coding DNA: TGTGCCAGCAGCTTAGCGCCGGGAGGAGTCTACGAGCAGTACTTC. Its translation is CASSLAPGGVYEQYF.

The chain combines TRBV27 with TRBJ2-2, with 10 nucleotides matching TRBD1. Germline V gene lookup returns CDR1 MNHEY and CDR2 SMNVEV (reference sequence). The CDR3 extends over 19 amino acids. The V gene end was trimmed by 1 base and the J gene end by 4 bases; junction bases not matched to a gene: 12. CDR3 amino acids: CASSLFALRQGAGTGELFF. Here the CDR3 DNA reads TGTGCCAGCAGTTTATTTGCCTTACGACAGGGGGCGGGCACCGGGGAGCTGTTTTTT.

This clone was counted only a few times. The chain links TRBV10-3 to TRBJ2-1; 7 nucleotides align to TRBD1. Germline values: CDR1 ENHRY, CDR2 SYGVKD. V gave up 6 bases and J gave up 6 bases; unmatched junction bases: 8. CDR3 length equals 14 residues. The CDR3 loop reads CAISGTAIGNEQFF. The CDR3 DNA reads TGTGCCATCAGCGGGACAGCGATAGGCAATGAGCAGTTCTTC.

The V gene is TRBV19, the J gene TRBJ2-7; the D is unclear. The V gene lost 4 bases and the J gene lost 1 base, with 20 bases spanning the gap. This CDR3 region has 17 residues. Germline loops: CDR1 LNHDA, CDR2 SQIVND (reference sequence). Here the CDR3 DNA reads TGTGCCAGTAGTAGGGCGGATTGGGTCGCCTCATCCTACGAGCAGTACTTC. This gives the protein CASSRADWVASSYEQYF.

The rearrangement joins TRBV7-9 to TRBJ1-2, with a weak D call TRBD1 (5 bases). Germline lookup yields CDR1 SEHNR and CDR2 FQNEAQ (reference sequence). V was cut by 4 bases and J by 0 bases, with 9 bases left in between. The CDR3 runs 14 residues. The CDR3 here is CASSSGPSNYGYTF. CDR3 DNA sequence: TGTGCCAGCAGCTCGGGACCCTCTAACTATGGCTACACCTTC.

This clone was counted a few times. The V and J genes are TRBV5-1 and TRBJ2-5; 9 positions agree with TRBD1. CDR3 size: 14 residues. The V gene end was trimmed by 3 bases and the J gene end by 5 bases; junction bases not matched to a gene: 5. Looked up from germline, CDR1 is SGHRS and CDR2 is YFSETQ. The CDR3 DNA reads as TGCGCCAGCAGCTCCGGGACAGGGCTCGAGACCCAGTACTTC. It specifies CASSSGTGLETQYF.

The chain combines TRBV6-1 with TRBJ2-1; D gene ambiguous. Looked up from germline, CDR1 is MNHNS and CDR2 is SASEGT. V was trimmed by 2 bases and J by 4 bases, leaving 12 bases between them. This CDR3 spans 15 amino acids. The CDR3 DNA is TGTGCCAGCAGTGAATTCTGGGAATCTTACAATGAGCAGTTCTTC. Its protein is CASSEFWESYNEQFF.

A note on this clone: A far more abundant clone sits one base away, making this likely a read error. The chain couples TRBV7-6 to TRBJ2-5; 7 positions agree with TRBD2. The V gene end was trimmed by 4 bases and the J gene end by 4 bases; junction bases not matched to a gene: 6. This CDR3 spans 14 amino acids. Germline-derived CDR1 and CDR2 are SGHVS and FNYEAQ. DNA of the CDR3: TGTGCCAGCAGCTCCGGACTAGTGGGAGAGACCCAGTACTTC. This codes for CASSSGLVGETQYF.

This clone was counted a few times. The rearrangement joins TRBV7-2 to TRBJ2-4; D uncertain. Germline CDR1 reads SGHTA; CDR2 reads FQGNSA. V lost 5 bases to trimming and J lost 0 bases, with 8 bases between them. The CDR3 consists of 14 residues. CDR3: CASSLYEAKNIQYF. The CDR3 DNA reads as TGTGCCAGCAGCCTATATGAAGCCAAAAACATTCAGTACTTC.

This clone appeared a few times. The gene calls are TRBV10-2 and TRBJ2-7, with 10 bases fitting TRBD1. CDR3 length: 14 residues. V trimming: 5 bases; J trimming: 2 bases; junction bases outside the gene matches: 3. In germline, CDR1 is WSHSY, CDR2 SAAADI. The CDR3 DNA reads as TGCGCCAGCAGTCCCGGGACAGGGGCCTACGAGCAGTACTTC. It yields the protein CASSPGTGAYEQYF.

This CDR3 is CASSLQRGITDTQYF. CDR3 DNA: TGTGCCAGCAGCCTCCAGAGGGGAATCACAGATACGCAGTATTTT. This chain connects TRBV7-2 to TRBJ2-3, with D possibly called TRBD1 or TRBD2 (5 bases each). Germline V gene sequence: CDR1 SGHTA, CDR2 FQGNSA. V lost 5 bases, J lost 2 bases, and 14 bases lay in between. There are 15 residues in the CDR3.

In nucleotides, the CDR3 is TGTGCCAGCAGCCCCGGACTAGCGGGAACGGATGAGCAGTTCTTC. Amino acid sequence: CASSPGLAGTDEQFF. The chain is built from TRBV7-9 and TRBJ2-1; 12 bases are a match to TRBD2. V was clipped by 5 bases and J by 8 bases; unmatched bases: 7. Germline values: CDR1 SEHNR, CDR2 FQNEAQ (reference sequence). This CDR3 is built from 15 residues.

This clone appeared a single time. V is TRBV29-1 and J is TRBJ2-1, with TRBD2 identical over 14 bases. The CDR3 runs 15 residues. V lost 4 bases and J lost 9; bases outside the gene matches: 8. Looked up from germline, CDR1 is SQVTM and CDR2 is ANQGSEA. For the CDR3, the DNA is TGCAGCGTTGCACCGACTAGCGGGAGGGCCGGTGAGCAGTTCTTC. This sequence encodes CSVAPTSGRAGEQFF.

About this clone: This likely traces to a read error, being one base from a far larger clone. The chain couples TRBV28 to TRBJ2-7; 11 nucleotides line up with TRBD2. Per the germline V gene, CDR1 is MDHEN and CDR2 is SYDVKM. With 5 bases clipped from V and 4 bases from J, the junction kept 10 bases outside the gene matches. The CDR3 runs 16 residues. This CDR3 is CASSPLAGGPIYEQYF. The DNA of the CDR3 is TGTGCCAGCAGTCCCTTAGCGGGAGGGCCTATTTACGAGCAGTACTTC.

The V and J genes are TRBV19 and TRBJ2-7, with TRBD2 matching over 9 bases. J was trimmed by 2 bases and V by 4 bases; bases with no gene match: 9. The CDR3 totals 16 residues. Germline V gene sequence: CDR1 LNHDA, CDR2 SQIVND (reference sequence). The CDR3 loop is CASSRASGTITYEQYF. CDR3 nucleotides: TGTGCCAGTAGTAGGGCTAGCGGGACAATCACCTACGAGCAGTACTTC.

About this clone: This probably arose from a read error, given a far larger clone one base away. CDR3 nucleotide sequence: TGCAGCGTCGTGGTGCGGGCGTCTGAAGCTTTCTTT. Protein product: CSVVVRASEAFF. The chain recombines TRBV29-1 with TRBJ1-1; D ambiguous. Between the trimmed V and J ends, which lost 6 bases and 6 bases, there was a span of 14 bases. The germline V gene encodes CDR1 SQVTM and CDR2 ANQGSEA. This CDR3 comprises 12 residues.

This chain joins TRBV14 and TRBJ1-2; D is undetermined. With 4 bases removed from V and 4 bases from J, the gap between germline ends came to 4 bases. Germline CDR1 SGHDN, CDR2 FVKESK. The CDR3 contains 11 residues. As DNA, the CDR3 is TGTGCCAGCAGCCCCCCCTATGGCTACACCTTC. It specifies CASSPPYGYTF. Full variable domain (missing parts from reference TRBV14 and TRBJ1-2): EAGVTQFPSHSVIEKGQTVTLRCDPISGHDNLYWYRRVMGKEIKFLLHFVKESKQDESGMPNNRFLAERTGGTYSTLKVQPAELEDSGVYFCASSPPYGYTFGSGTRLTVV.

The V call is TRBV18, the J call TRBJ1-2; 7 bases agree with TRBD1. CDR1 and CDR2 from the germline V gene are KGHSH and LQKENI. V was clipped by 3 bases and J by 7 bases; unmatched bases: 8. This CDR3 region has 14 residues. The CDR3 is CASSPSDREAGYTF. The CDR3, as DNA: TGTGCCAGCTCACCTTCAGACAGGGAAGCTGGCTACACCTTC. Supplemented by reference TRBV18 and TRBJ1-2, the full variable domain reads NAGVMQNPRHLVRRRGQEARLRCSPMKGHSHVYWYRQLPEEGLKFMVYLQKENIIDESGMPKERFSAEFPKEGPSILRIQQVVRGDSAAYFCASSPSDREAGYTFGSGTRLTVV.

This clone occurred many times. One junction end disagrees with the germline gene, perhaps due to a read error. The chain combines TRBV7-7 with TRBJ2-5; the D gene could be TRBD1 or TRBD2 (5 bases each). Looked up from germline, CDR1 is SSHAT and CDR2 is FNYEAQ (reference sequence). This CDR3 comprises 15 residues. The CDR3, as DNA: TGTGCTAGCAGCTTAGCATCGGCAGAGGGGGAGACCCAGTACTTC. It yields the protein CASSLASAEGETQYF.

With regard to this clone: Mismatch with germline at one junction end may stem from a read error. Other DNA variants within this sample encode the same CDR3. The chain couples TRBV30 to TRBJ1-3; D gene ambiguous. The CDR3 consists of 13 residues. Germline V lookup: CDR1 GTSNPN, CDR2 SVGIG (reference sequence). The CDR3 spells CACHRSSGNTIYF. CDR3 in DNA: TGCGCCTGCCACCGCAGTTCTGGAAACACCATATATTTT.

As to this clone: One end of the junction is discordant with germline, which a read error may explain. The chain has TRBV23-1 and TRBJ2-7; D uncertain. TRBV23-1 is an open reading frame whose function is uncertain. The CDR3 has 15 amino acids. The CDR3 region is CASSLSGAFSCEQYF. The CDR3 DNA reads TGCGCCAGCAGCCTCAGTGGTGCTTTTTCCTGCGAGCAGTACTTC.